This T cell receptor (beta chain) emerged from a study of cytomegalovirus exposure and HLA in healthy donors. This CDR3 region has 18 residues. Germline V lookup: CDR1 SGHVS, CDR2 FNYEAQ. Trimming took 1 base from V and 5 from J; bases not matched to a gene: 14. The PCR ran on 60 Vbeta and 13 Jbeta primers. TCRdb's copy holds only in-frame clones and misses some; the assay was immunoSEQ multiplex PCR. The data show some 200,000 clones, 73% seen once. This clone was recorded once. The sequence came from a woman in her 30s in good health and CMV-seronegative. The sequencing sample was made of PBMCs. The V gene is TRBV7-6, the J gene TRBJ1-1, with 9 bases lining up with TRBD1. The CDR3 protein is CASSLEVGEGTGKTEAFF. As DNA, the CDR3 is TGTGCCAGCAGCTTAGAGGTCGGGGAGGGGACAGGGAAAACTGAAGCTTTCTTT.